The TCR beta chain described here comes from a study of pediatric ulcerative colitis. Study as a whole: Fewer than 10 patients showed pancolitis and two showed left-sided colitis.

Profiled with immunoSEQ multiplex PCR; TCRdb holds only in-frame clones, not every one. The sample lists about 36,000 clones; 55% to 85% were seen once. Points on this clone: The antigen is not known.

During colonoscopy, one to two rectal pinch biopsies were collected. Before the diagnostic colonoscopy, ulcerative colitis patients were free of immunosuppressive medication. The study, taken as a whole, reports: All ulcerative colitis patients, but no controls, carried a couple of rectal clonotypes. Acute severe colitis showed lower rectal diversity from clonal expansions.

The CDR3 totals 13 residues. Trimming pared 6 bases from V and 3 bases from J, leaving 9 bases between. Germline lookup yields CDR1 MNHEY and CDR2 SVGAGI. The sample comprised gut tissue. The source of this sequence is a boy between 10 and 17 years old with moderate ulcerative colitis. The rearrangement joins TRBV6-5 to TRBJ1-3; unclear D gene. CDR3 coding DNA: TGTGCCAGCAGCCTCCTCATTGGAAACACCATATATTTT. The encoded protein is CASSLLIGNTIYF.